This T cell receptor (beta chain) stems from a study of technical replicates of blood from several donors. CDR3 size: 18 residues. V gave up 1 base and J gave up 2 bases; unmatched junction bases: 9. Germline V CDR1 and CDR2: PRHDT, FYEKMQ (reference sequence). Method: immunoSEQ multiplex PCR; TCRdb's copy keeps in-frame clones and lacks some. The repertoire holds about 54,000 clones, 85% to 95% seen once, with about 0.22% in the top ten. The J gene is TRBJ2-7, the V gene TRBV13; 12 nucleotides match TRBD2. The receptor comes from a human donor in good health. The sequenced sample was T cells isolated from PBMCs. The chain's CDR3 is CASSLEARLAGVTYEQYF. The CDR3 bases are TGTGCCAGCAGCTTAGAGGCGCGACTAGCGGGAGTTACCTACGAGCAGTACTTC.